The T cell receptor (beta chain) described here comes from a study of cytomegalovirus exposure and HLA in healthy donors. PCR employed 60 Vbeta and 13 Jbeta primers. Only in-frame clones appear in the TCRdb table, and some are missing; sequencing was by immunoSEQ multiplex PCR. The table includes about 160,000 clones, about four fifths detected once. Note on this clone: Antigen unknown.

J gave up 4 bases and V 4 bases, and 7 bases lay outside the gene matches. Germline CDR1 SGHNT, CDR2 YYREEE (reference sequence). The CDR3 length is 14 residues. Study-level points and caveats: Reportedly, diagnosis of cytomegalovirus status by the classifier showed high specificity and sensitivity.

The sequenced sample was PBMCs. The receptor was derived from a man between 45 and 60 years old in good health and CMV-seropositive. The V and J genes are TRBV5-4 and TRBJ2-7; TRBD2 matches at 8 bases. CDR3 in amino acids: CASSTGGPQYEQYF. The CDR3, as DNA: TGTGCCAGCAGCACGGGGGGGCCGCAGTACGAGCAGTACTTC.